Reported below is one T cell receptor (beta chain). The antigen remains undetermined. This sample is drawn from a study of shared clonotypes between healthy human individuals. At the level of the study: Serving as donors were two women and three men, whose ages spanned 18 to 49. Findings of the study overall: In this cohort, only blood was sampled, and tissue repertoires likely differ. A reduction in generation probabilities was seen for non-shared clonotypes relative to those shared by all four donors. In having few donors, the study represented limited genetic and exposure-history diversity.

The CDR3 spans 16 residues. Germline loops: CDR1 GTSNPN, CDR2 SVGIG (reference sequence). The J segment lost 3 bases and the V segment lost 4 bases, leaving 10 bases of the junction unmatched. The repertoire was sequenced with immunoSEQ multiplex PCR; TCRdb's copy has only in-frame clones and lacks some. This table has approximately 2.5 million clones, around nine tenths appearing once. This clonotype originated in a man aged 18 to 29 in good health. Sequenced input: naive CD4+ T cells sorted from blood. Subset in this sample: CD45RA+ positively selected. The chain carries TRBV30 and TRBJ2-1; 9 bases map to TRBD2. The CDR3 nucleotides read TGTGCCTGGATGCTCAGCGGGAGGACCAGCTACAATGAGCAGTTCTTC. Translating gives CAWMLSGRTSYNEQFF.